What follows are 26 T cell receptor beta chains derived from one specimen sequenced in a study of blood T cell repertoires in COVID-19. Here immunoSEQ multiplex PCR was the method, and the copy in TCRdb shows in-frame clones only, minus some. The data show about 220,000 clones, roughly 80% seen once. Sequencing input: peripheral blood. Source of these receptors: a human donor in a cohort sampled during active COVID-19.

This clone was found once. The rearrangement uses TRBV6-6 and TRBJ2-3, with 8 bases lining up with TRBD2. The CDR3 consists of 14 residues. CDR1 MNHNY and CDR2 SVGAGI come from the germline V gene (reference sequence). With 4 bases clipped from V and 2 bases from J, the junction kept 2 bases outside the gene matches. The CDR3: CASSLAGPTDTQYF. CDR3 bases: TGTGCCAGCAGTTTAGCGGGACCCACAGATACGCAGTATTTT.

The V gene is TRBV6-2 or TRBV6-3, the J gene TRBJ2-7; D call uncertain. Germline loops: CDR1 MNHEY, CDR2 SVGEGT. The CDR3 is made up of 14 amino acids. Trimming pared 2 bases from V and 2 bases from J, leaving 10 bases between. The CDR3 coding sequence is TGTGCCAGCAGTTACCTGGGCGTTACCTACGAGCAGTACTTC. Translation gives CASSYLGVTYEQYF.

V gene TRBV7-9 combines with J gene TRBJ2-3; 10 bases align to TRBD2. The trim removed 1 base at V and 4 bases at J, leaving 11 bases unmatched. Germline V lookup: CDR1 SEHNR, CDR2 FQNEAQ (reference sequence). This CDR3 spans 18 amino acids. This chain's CDR3 is CASSLGTLAGVRSDTQYF. DNA for the CDR3: TGTGCCAGCAGCTTAGGCACCCTAGCGGGAGTCAGGTCAGATACGCAGTATTTT.

Written as DNA, the CDR3 is TGTGCCAGCCAAGCGAGCCTAGCCGGGGAGACCCAGTACTTC. Its translation: CASQASLAGETQYF. The J gene is TRBJ2-5, the V gene TRBV3-1 (or the pseudogene TRBV3-2), with D perhaps TRBD2 (5 bases). V was shortened by 8 bases and J by 5 bases, with 18 bases between the two germline ends. This CDR3 comprises 14 residues. Germline CDR1 is LGHDT and CDR2 is YNNKEL (reference sequence).

The genes are TRBV27 and TRBJ2-7, with 12 bases that match TRBD1. CDR1 is MNHEY, CDR2 SMNVEV, per germline (reference sequence). This CDR3 contains 15 residues. After removal of 4 bases from V and 6 bases from J, the junction contained 7 bases not matched to a gene. CDR3 DNA sequence: TGTGCCAGCAGTTCTACCGGGACAGGGGGCTTCGAGCAGTACTTC. It yields the protein CASSSTGTGGFEQYF.

J is TRBJ2-1 and V is TRBV18; D may be TRBD1 (6 bases). V shed 3 bases and J shed 1 base, with 22 bases lying between them. The CDR3 covers 19 residues. The V gene's germline CDR1 is KGHSH and CDR2 LQKENI. In DNA, the CDR3 is TGTGCCAGCTCACCCATGGGCAACTTCCCGGGACAATCCTACAATGAGCAGTTCTTC. Its translation is CASSPMGNFPGQSYNEQFF.

The chain combines TRBV24-1 with TRBJ1-2; 9 nucleotides align to TRBD1. CDR3 size: 16 residues. After removal of 3 bases from V and 5 bases from J, the junction contained 9 bases not matched to a gene. Germline V gene data show CDR1 as KGHDR and CDR2 as SFDVKD. CDR3 DNA sequence: TGTGCCACCAGTGATCCGAGACAGGGGGGGGATTATGGCTACACCTTC. It yields the protein CATSDPRQGGDYGYTF.

The V gene is TRBV6-1, the J gene TRBJ1-1; possible D gene TRBD1, 5 bases. CDR1 MNHNS and CDR2 SASEGT come from the germline V gene. The CDR3 totals 17 residues. The V gene lost 2 bases and the J gene lost 5 bases, with 21 bases spanning the gap. DNA for the CDR3: TGTGCCAGCAGTGAATCCAGGGTCGGTTTACGTCGGACTGAAGCTTTCTTT. This codes for CASSESRVGLRRTEAFF.

This chain connects TRBV4-2 to TRBJ2-5; maybe TRBD2 (7 bases). This CDR3 is 14 amino acids long. Germline CDR1 reads LGHNA; CDR2 reads YNFKEQ. Trimming left V 4 bases short and J 4 bases short, with 13 bases between. The CDR3 is CASSRGGGGETQYF. The DNA of the CDR3 is TGTGCCAGCAGCCGGGGGGGCGGAGGAGAGACCCAGTACTTC.

This clone was detected once. This sequence joins TRBV27 and TRBJ1-1, with D perhaps TRBD1 (5 bases). The CDR3 spans 15 residues. V was shortened by 6 bases and J by 2 bases, with 16 bases between the two germline ends. Germline V gene lookup returns CDR1 MNHEY and CDR2 SMNVEV (reference sequence). The CDR3 nucleotides are TGTGCCAGCAGCCGATGGGGGGGACCAAACACTGAAGCTTTCTTT. Protein product: CASSRWGGPNTEAFF.

The chain couples TRBV27 to TRBJ2-7; 13 bases line up with TRBD2. Germline values: CDR1 MNHEY, CDR2 SMNVEV (reference sequence). V gave up 6 bases and J gave up 4 bases; unmatched junction bases: 6. This CDR3 is built from 15 residues. The CDR3: CASRIGLAGVYEQYF. In DNA form, the CDR3 reads TGTGCCAGCAGAATAGGACTAGCGGGAGTTTACGAGCAGTACTTC.

The chain links TRBV4-3 to TRBJ1-2; D is possibly TRBD1 (5 bases). Trimming stripped 0 bases from V and 6 bases from J, with 8 bases between. Per germline, CDR1 LGHNA and CDR2 YSLEER. The CDR3 length is 13 residues. Here the CDR3 DNA reads TGCGCCAGCAGCCAAGAAAAGGGGCATGGCTACACCTTC. It is translated as CASSQEKGHGYTF.

The chain recombines TRBV5-4 with TRBJ2-7, with TRBD2 matching over 10 bases. The junction had 9 bases not matched to a gene; V was cut back by 7 bases and J by 2 bases. The CDR3 extends over 15 amino acids. The germline V gene has CDR1 SGHNT and CDR2 YYREEE (reference sequence). The CDR3 loop is CASGPPLAGAYEQYF. The CDR3 bases are TGTGCCAGCGGTCCTCCTCTAGCGGGAGCCTACGAGCAGTACTTC. The full variable domain, with the rest looked up from reference TRBV5-4 and TRBJ2-7, is ETGVTQSPTHLIKTRGQQVTLRCSSQSGHNTVSWYQQALGQGPQFIFQYYREEENGRGNFPPRFSGLQFPNYSSELNVNALELDDSALYLCASGPPLAGAYEQYFGPGTRLTVT.

The chain is built from TRBV2 and TRBJ2-6; D not certain. Germline V CDR1 and CDR2: SNHLY, FYNNEI. Trimming cost V 10 bases and J 2 bases, with 12 bases left between them. The CDR3 totals 14 residues. CDR3 nucleotides: TGTGCCACAGGTTCGCTGCCTGGGGCCAACGTCCTGACTTTC. Protein: CATGSLPGANVLTF.

The V call is TRBV19, the J call TRBJ1-5; 8 bases map to TRBD1. Per germline, CDR1 LNHDA and CDR2 SQIVND (reference sequence). The V segment lost 3 bases and the J segment 7 bases; nucleotides outside the gene matches: 11. The CDR3 runs 16 residues. The CDR3 protein is CASSMVLNRGLQPQHF. The CDR3 DNA reads TGTGCCAGTAGTATGGTCCTTAACAGGGGGTTACAGCCCCAGCATTTT.

The chain recombines TRBV30 with TRBJ2-2; 7 nucleotides align to TRBD2. The V gene end was trimmed by 2 bases and the J gene end by 0 bases; junction bases not matched to a gene: 9. The CDR3 runs to 17 residues. Germline-derived CDR1 and CDR2 are GTSNPN and SVGIG (reference sequence). For the CDR3, the DNA is TGTGCCTGGAGTTCCATCGCGCGGGAGCCGAACACCGGGGAGCTGTTTTTT. This codes for CAWSSIAREPNTGELFF.

The chain couples TRBV20-1 to TRBJ1-6; 10 positions match TRBD1. The CDR3 runs 14 residues. Germline CDR1 is DFQATT and CDR2 is SNEGSKA (reference sequence). V gave up 3 bases and J gave up 10 bases; unmatched junction bases: 6. Here the CDR3 reads CSASTGTGDSPLHF. CDR3 DNA: TGCAGTGCTAGTACGGGGACAGGGGACTCACCCCTCCACTTT.

The chain combines TRBV3-1 (or the pseudogene TRBV3-2) with TRBJ2-6, with 11 bases aligning to TRBD1. This CDR3 contains 17 residues. V lost 6 bases, J lost 2 bases, and 6 bases stayed unmatched. CDR1 and CDR2 from the germline V gene are LGHDT and YNNKEL (reference sequence). The CDR3 spells CASRRTGGFTGANVLTF. The CDR3 DNA follows: TGTGCCAGCAGGAGGACAGGGGGCTTCACTGGGGCCAACGTCCTGACTTTC.

In its sample, this clone was seen a few times. V gene TRBV5-1 combines with J gene TRBJ2-7, with 9 bases lining up with TRBD1. Germline CDR1 and CDR2: SGHRS and YFSETQ. The junction had 6 bases not matched to a gene; V was cut back by 4 bases and J by 1 base. The CDR3 runs to 15 residues. In nucleotides, the CDR3 is TGCGCCAGCAGCGGGGCGACAGGGGGGTCCTACGAGCAGTACTTC. The encoded protein is CASSGATGGSYEQYF.

The chain uses TRBV11-1 and TRBJ2-3; D perhaps matches TRBD1 (5 bases). The CDR3 contains 15 residues. CDR1 is SGHAT, CDR2 FQDESV, per germline (reference sequence). The V end lost 4 bases, the J end lost 1 base, and 12 bases lay between the germline ends. The DNA of the CDR3 is TGTGCCAGCAGCTCAGGGCGCGGAGGCACAGATACGCAGTATTTT. Residues: CASSSGRGGTDTQYF.

CDR3 in DNA: TGTGCCAGTAGTACCCCGACTAGCGGCAATGAGCAGTTCTTC. Encoded protein: CASSTPTSGNEQFF. This sequence joins TRBV19 and TRBJ2-1; 9 positions agree with TRBD2. This CDR3 contains 14 residues. V shed 4 bases and J 6 bases; nucleotides not matched to a gene: 4. Per germline, CDR1 LNHDA and CDR2 SQIVND (reference sequence).

The CDR3 DNA reads as TGTGCCAGTAGCCGAACAGGGGAGGACACTGAAGCTTTCTTT. It encodes CASSRTGEDTEAFF. The chain uses TRBV19 and TRBJ1-1, with 7 bases matching TRBD1. The CDR3 extends over 14 amino acids. Looked up from germline, CDR1 is LNHDA and CDR2 is SQIVND (reference sequence). With V trimmed by 6 bases and J by 3 bases, 7 bases remained unmatched.

The chain combines TRBV9 with TRBJ2-7; TRBD2 agrees at 8 bases. Losses at the gene ends were 3 bases for V and 2 bases for J; bases not matched to a gene: 7. The germline CDR1 and CDR2 sequences are SGDLS and YYNGEE. The CDR3 is 15 residues long. CDR3 DNA: TGTGCCAGCAGCGCCCAAGCGGGAGTGGCCTACGAGCAGTACTTC. This translates into CASSAQAGVAYEQYF.

V gene TRBV27 combines with J gene TRBJ2-1; perhaps TRBD1 as D (5 bases). The germline V gene has CDR1 MNHEY and CDR2 SMNVEV (reference sequence). V lost 6 bases to trimming and J lost 5 bases, with 14 bases between them. The CDR3 has 14 residues. The CDR3 DNA follows: TGTGCCAGCAGCCCCCGAAGACAGAACAATGAGCAGTTCTTC. It is translated as CASSPRRQNNEQFF.

The gene calls are TRBV18 and TRBJ2-3, with 10 bases identical to TRBD1. CDR1 KGHSH and CDR2 LQKENI come from the germline V gene. The CDR3 spans 16 residues. The V and J ends lost 0 bases and 5 bases, in that order; junction bases with no gene match: 5. The CDR3 nucleotides read TGTGCCAGCTCACCACCAAGCGACAGGGGGCTAGATACGCAGTATTTT. It translates to CASSPPSDRGLDTQYF.

V usage is TRBV19 and J usage is TRBJ2-7; 9 bases align to TRBD2. With 3 bases clipped from V and 2 bases from J, the junction kept 2 bases outside the gene matches. CDR3 length equals 14 residues. The germline CDR1 and CDR2 sequences are LNHDA and SQIVND (reference sequence). The CDR3 DNA reads TGTGCCAGTAGTATGGCGGGAGGGCCCTACGAGCAGTACTTC. This sequence encodes CASSMAGGPYEQYF. Looking up the rest from reference TRBV19 and TRBJ2-7 gives the full variable domain: DGGITQSPKYLFRKEGQNVTLSCEQNLNHDAMYWYRQDPGQGLRLIYYSQIVNDFQKGDIAEGYSVSREKKESFPLTVTSAQKNPTAFYLCASSMAGGPYEQYFGPGTRLTVT.